The T cell receptor beta chain described here comes from a study of Ad26.COV2.S vaccination and SARS-CoV-2 variants. Findings and caveats of the study: For non-spike TCRs, breadth in vaccine recipients resembled that in placebo recipients.

The treatment was: 15 to 20 received Ad26.COV2.S at low or high dose, single or two shots; about 5 received placebo; per-sample allocation not given. Specimen acquisition occurred on day 63 following the initial vaccine or placebo injection. As to this clone: The antigen remains unidentified.

The V and J ends lost 10 bases and 6 bases, in that order; junction bases with no gene match: 14. Per the germline V gene, CDR1 is MDHEN and CDR2 is SYDVKM. The CDR3 consists of 15 residues. Only in-frame clones appear in the TCRdb table, and some are missing; sequencing was by immunoSEQ multiplex PCR. The data show some 520,000 clones, around 88% seen once. The J gene is TRBJ1-2, the V gene TRBV28; 10 bases fit TRBD1. Source: peripheral blood, taken in a trial of Ad26.COV2.S vaccine versus placebo. The sequence came from a person aged 18 to 59 who received the Ad26.COV2.S COVID-19 vaccine or a placebo. The CDR3 sequence is CATKEGPGQGHGYTF. DNA for the CDR3: TGTGCCACCAAAGAGGGACCGGGACAGGGGCATGGCTACACCTTC.